This T cell receptor (beta chain) was recorded in a study of blood T cell repertoires in COVID-19. Regarding this clone: In the same sample, other DNA sequences code for this CDR3.

As processed by the authors: Nucleated cell number was recorded as an estimate derived from reference gene primer amplification. The table came from immunoSEQ multiplex PCR; TCRdb's copy has only in-frame clones and leaves some out. That table furnishes V, J and clone size, whereas the DNA furnished D and trimming. This sample yields tens of thousands of clones, of which 75% to 85% are seen a single time; under 35% belongs to the top ten. The CDR3 is 13 amino acids. V gave up 2 bases and J gave up 5 bases; unmatched junction bases: 2. Germline V gene data show CDR1 as SGHDT and CDR2 as YYEEEE. This clonotype was obtained from a human donor in a cohort sampled during active COVID-19. Material for sequencing was peripheral blood. This sequence joins TRBV5-6 and TRBJ1-1; the match to TRBD1 covers 8 bases. CDR3 sequence reads: CASSLQGGTEAFF. Written as DNA, the CDR3 is TGTGCCAGCAGCTTACAGGGGGGGACTGAAGCTTTCTTT.